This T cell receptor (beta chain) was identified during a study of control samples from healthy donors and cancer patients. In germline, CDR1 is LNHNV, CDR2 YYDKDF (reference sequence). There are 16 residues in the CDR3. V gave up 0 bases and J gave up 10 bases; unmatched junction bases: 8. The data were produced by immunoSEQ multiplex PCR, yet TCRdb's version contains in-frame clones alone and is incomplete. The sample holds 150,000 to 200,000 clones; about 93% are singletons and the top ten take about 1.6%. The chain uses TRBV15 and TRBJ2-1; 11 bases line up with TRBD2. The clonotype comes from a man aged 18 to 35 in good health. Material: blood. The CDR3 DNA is TGTGCCACCAGCAGAGAGCCTAGCGGGGGGTGGGACGAGCAGTTCTTC. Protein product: CATSREPSGGWDEQFF.